The entry below describes one T cell receptor (beta chain). Its cognate antigen is unknown. This CDR3 has 14 amino acids. Germline V gene lookup returns CDR1 KGHDR and CDR2 SFDVKD. A second PCR, run for about 7 to 11 cycles, used a sample-barcoded 5' primer plus a J-beta primer mix. Each cDNA molecule was tagged by a template-switch adaptor with 12 random nucleotides. TCRdb re-called the 5' RACE reads through MiXCR, storing one row per CDR3 protein. The sample gives 1.2 million to 1.5 million distinct CDR3 sequences, roughly 45% of which show up once; approximately 7.9% is in the top ten. The entry originates in a study of blood T cells in healthy people across ages. Study-level results: The long-lived group displayed more naive CD4+ cells, plus higher diversity, than the aged donors did.

This chain connects TRBV24-1 to TRBJ2-4; 10 bases fit TRBD1. The better agreement between TRBJ2-7 and the DNA end casts doubt on the J call. Specimen: blood. The sequence was obtained from a woman between 18 and 29 years old in good health. The CDR3, as DNA: TGTGCCACCAGTGGCCCGGACAGGGGGGACGAGCAGTACTTC. Translation gives CATSGPDRGDEQYF.